This T cell receptor beta chain was found in a study of T-cell memory formation after mild COVID-19. About the research overall: For the most part, TCR clusters were specific to one donor.

Points from the study as a whole: Memory cells collected pre-infection included some clones that later responded, suggesting cross-reactive memory joined. While clones contracting from day 15 to 85 were balanced between CD4 and CD8, later expanders leaned CD4+.

Trimming took 5 bases from V and 2 from J; bases not matched to a gene: 10. The CDR3 extends over 15 amino acids. Germline CDR1 reads SGHRS; CDR2 reads YFSETQ. 5'RACE with constant-segment primers built TCRalpha and TCRbeta cDNA libraries with UMIs. TCRdb reanalysed the 5' RACE reads using MiXCR and keeps one entry per CDR3 protein. Among some 180,000 distinct CDR3 sequences listed, 15% to 20% were seen once. With respect to this clonotype: The antigen is unknown.

The genes are TRBV5-1 and TRBJ2-7; the match to TRBD1 covers 7 bases. The sample was PBMCs or a T cell subset sorted from them (not recorded which). The clonotype comes from a man aged 18 to 30 who had mild COVID-19 (a few samples of this study predate the infection). Cell type and time point are not known. In DNA form, the CDR3 reads TGCGCCAGCAGGGGGACCGGGACAGCGCCCTACGAGCAGTACTTC. Protein: CASRGTGTAPYEQYF.